In its sample, the clone carrying this T cell receptor (beta chain) was seen a few times. This entry belongs to a study of CDR3 diversity in severe acne. TCRdb independently ran MiXCR on the PCR reads; one entry per CDR3 protein. The data show over 85,000 distinct CDR3 sequences, under 60% seen once. The CDR3 runs 13 residues. Trimming stripped 3 bases from V and 1 base from J, with 6 bases between. The germline CDR1 and CDR2 sequences are LGHDT and YNNKEL (reference sequence). The sequence was obtained from a male donor with acne. The chain has TRBV3-1 and TRBJ2-5; D unresolved. Specimen: blood. Written as DNA, the CDR3 is TGTGCCAGCAGCCAGGATACCCAAGAGACCCAGTACTTC. It is translated as CASSQDTQETQYF.